This T cell receptor beta chain was observed in a study of blood T cell repertoires in COVID-19. The authors' processing: Amplification from reference gene primers served as the basis for estimated nucleated cell counts. Only in-frame clones appear in the TCRdb table, and some are missing; sequencing was by immunoSEQ multiplex PCR. The V and J calls and clone size were taken over from that table, and D and trimming were inferred from the DNA. The sample consists of nearly 250,000 clones, approximately 85% of them appearing once. Germline V gene lookup returns CDR1 SGHDT and CDR2 YYEEEE. Trimming took off 4 bases at V and 5 bases at J, with 21 bases between the two ends. The CDR3 is 16 amino acids. Cohort assignment relied on participant-reported clinical history.

V gene TRBV5-6 combines with J gene TRBJ1-2; D is possibly TRBD1 (5 bases). The sample was PBMCs or T cells enriched from blood (not recorded which). This sequence originates from a woman aged 50 to 60 with acute COVID-19. The chain's CDR3 is CASSPGPEQESYGYTF. Here the CDR3 DNA reads TGTGCCAGCAGCCCAGGGCCAGAACAGGAGAGTTATGGCTACACCTTC.